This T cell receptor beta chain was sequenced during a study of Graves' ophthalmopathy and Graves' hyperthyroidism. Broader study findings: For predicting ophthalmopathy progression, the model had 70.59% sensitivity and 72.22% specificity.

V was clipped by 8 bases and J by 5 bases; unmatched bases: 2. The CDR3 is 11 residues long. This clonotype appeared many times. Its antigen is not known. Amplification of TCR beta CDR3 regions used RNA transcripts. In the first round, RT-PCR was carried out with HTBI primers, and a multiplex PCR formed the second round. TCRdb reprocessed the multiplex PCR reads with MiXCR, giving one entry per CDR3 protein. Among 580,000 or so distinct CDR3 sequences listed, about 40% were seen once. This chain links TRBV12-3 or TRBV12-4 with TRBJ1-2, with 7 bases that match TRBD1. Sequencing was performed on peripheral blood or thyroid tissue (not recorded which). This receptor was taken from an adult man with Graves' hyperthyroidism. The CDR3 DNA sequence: TGTGCCAGCGCGACAGGGTATGGCTACACCTTC. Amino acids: CASATGYGYTF.